This T cell receptor beta chain was captured in a study of blood T cells in healthy people across ages. It was with a sample-barcoded 5' primer and a J-beta primer mix that a second PCR of roughly 7 to 12 cycles was run. Using its own MiXCR run on the 5' RACE reads, TCRdb lists one record per CDR3 protein. Among hundreds of thousands of distinct CDR3 sequences listed, under 35% were seen once. V lost 6 bases to trimming and J lost 0 bases, with 14 bases between them. The CDR3 is 16 residues long. There were healthy Caucasian individuals from Russia, aged about 6 to 95, serving as donors. Input material: blood. The source is a woman aged 80 or older in good health. This chain links TRBV12-3 or TRBV12-4 with TRBJ2-2; tentative D call: TRBD1 (6 bases). The DNA for the CDR3 is TGTGCCAGCAGCCAATACAGGGCGCCGAACACCGGGGAGCTGTTTTTT. Protein product: CASSQYRAPNTGELFF.